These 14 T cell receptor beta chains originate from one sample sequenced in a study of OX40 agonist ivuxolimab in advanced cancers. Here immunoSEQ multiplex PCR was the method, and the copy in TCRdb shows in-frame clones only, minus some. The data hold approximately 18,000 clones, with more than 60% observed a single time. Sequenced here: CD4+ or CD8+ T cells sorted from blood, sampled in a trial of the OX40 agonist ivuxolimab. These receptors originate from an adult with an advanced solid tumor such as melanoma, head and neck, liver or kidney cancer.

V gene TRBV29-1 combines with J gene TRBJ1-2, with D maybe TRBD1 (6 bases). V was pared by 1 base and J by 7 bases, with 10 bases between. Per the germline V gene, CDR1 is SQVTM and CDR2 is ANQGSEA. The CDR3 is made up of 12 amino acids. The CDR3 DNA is TGCAGCGTTGAAGGAAGGGGGGCTGGCTACACCTTC. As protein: CSVEGRGAGYTF.

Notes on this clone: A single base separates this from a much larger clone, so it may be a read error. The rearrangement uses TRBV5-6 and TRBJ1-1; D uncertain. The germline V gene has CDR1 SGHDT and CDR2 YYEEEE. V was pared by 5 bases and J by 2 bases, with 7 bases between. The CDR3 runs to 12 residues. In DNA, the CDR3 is TGTGCCAGCAGTCCGGGTAACACTGAAGCTTTCTTT. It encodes CASSPGNTEAFF.

The CDR3 DNA reads TGCGCCAGCAGCCAAGGGACTAGTTTAGGAGATACGCAGTATTTT. Encoded protein: CASSQGTSLGDTQYF. J is TRBJ2-3 and V is TRBV4-1; 7 positions agree with TRBD2. The V gene end was trimmed by 1 base and the J gene end by 5 bases; junction bases not matched to a gene: 6. The CDR3 consists of 15 residues. CDR1 and CDR2 from the germline V gene are MGHRA and YSYEKL.

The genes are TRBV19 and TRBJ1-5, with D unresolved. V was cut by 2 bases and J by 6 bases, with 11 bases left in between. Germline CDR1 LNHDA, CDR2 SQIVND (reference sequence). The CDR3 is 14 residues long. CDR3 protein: CASSIWDFGQPQHF. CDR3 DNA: TGTGCCAGTAGTATATGGGATTTTGGTCAGCCCCAGCATTTT.

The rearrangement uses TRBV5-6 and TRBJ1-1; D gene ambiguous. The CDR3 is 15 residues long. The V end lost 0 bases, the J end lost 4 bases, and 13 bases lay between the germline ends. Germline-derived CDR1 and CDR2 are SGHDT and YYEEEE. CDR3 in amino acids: CASSLGSGYFTEAFF. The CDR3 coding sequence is TGTGCCAGCAGCTTGGGGTCCGGGTATTTCACTGAAGCTTTCTTT.

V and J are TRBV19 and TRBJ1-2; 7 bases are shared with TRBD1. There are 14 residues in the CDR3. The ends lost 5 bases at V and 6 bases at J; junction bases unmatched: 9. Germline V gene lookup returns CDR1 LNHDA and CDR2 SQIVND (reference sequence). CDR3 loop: CASSRSQGGNGYTF. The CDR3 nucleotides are TGTGCCAGTAGTCGTAGCCAGGGGGGTAATGGCTACACCTTC.

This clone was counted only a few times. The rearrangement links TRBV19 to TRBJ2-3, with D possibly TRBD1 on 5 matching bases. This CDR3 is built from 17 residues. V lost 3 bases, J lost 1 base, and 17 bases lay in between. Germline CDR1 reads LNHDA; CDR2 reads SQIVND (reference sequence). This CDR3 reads CASSIWAGSDGTDTQYF. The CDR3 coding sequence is TGTGCCAGTAGTATCTGGGCAGGGTCTGATGGCACAGATACGCAGTATTTT.

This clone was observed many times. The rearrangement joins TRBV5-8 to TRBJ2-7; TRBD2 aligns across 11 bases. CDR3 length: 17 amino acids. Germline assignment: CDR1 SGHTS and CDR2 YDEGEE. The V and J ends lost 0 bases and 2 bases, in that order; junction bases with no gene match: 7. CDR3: CASSLAGRLAGTYEQYF. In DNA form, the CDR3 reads TGTGCCAGCAGCTTGGCGGGGAGACTAGCGGGAACCTACGAGCAGTACTTC.

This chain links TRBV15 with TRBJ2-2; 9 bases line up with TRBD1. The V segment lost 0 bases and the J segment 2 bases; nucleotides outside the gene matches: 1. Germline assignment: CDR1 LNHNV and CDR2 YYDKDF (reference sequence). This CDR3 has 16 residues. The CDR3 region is CATSRETGGNTGELFF. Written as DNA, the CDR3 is TGTGCCACCAGCAGAGAGACAGGGGGAAACACCGGGGAGCTGTTTTTT.

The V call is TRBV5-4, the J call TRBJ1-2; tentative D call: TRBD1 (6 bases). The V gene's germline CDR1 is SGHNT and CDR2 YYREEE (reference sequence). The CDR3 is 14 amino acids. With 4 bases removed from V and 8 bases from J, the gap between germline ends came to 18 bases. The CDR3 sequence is CASSASRGQGGYTF. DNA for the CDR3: TGTGCCAGCAGCGCGTCCCGGGGCCAGGGGGGCTACACCTTC. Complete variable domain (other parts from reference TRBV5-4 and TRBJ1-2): ETGVTQSPTHLIKTRGQQVTLRCSSQSGHNTVSWYQQALGQGPQFIFQYYREEENGRGNFPPRFSGLQFPNYSSELNVNALELDDSALYLCASSASRGQGGYTFGSGTRLTVV.

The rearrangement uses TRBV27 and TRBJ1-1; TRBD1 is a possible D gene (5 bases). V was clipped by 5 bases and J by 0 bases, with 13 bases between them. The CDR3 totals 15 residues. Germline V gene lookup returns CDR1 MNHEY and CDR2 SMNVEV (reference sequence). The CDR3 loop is CASSPRGEMNTEAFF. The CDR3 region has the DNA TGTGCCAGCAGTCCGCGGGGGGAAATGAACACTGAAGCTTTCTTT.

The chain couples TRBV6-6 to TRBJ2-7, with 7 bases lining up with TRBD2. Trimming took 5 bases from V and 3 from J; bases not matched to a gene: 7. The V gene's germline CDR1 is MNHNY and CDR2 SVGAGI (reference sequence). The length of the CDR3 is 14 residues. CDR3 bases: TGTGCCAGCAGTCCCGCCGGGGGGTTCTACGAGCAGTACTTC. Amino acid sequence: CASSPAGGFYEQYF.

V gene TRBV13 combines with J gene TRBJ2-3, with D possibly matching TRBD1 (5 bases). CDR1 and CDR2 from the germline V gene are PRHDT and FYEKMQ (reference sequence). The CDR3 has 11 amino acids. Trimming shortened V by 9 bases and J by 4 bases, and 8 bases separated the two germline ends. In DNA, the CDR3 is TGTGCCAGAGGGGCGGCAGATACGCAGTATTTT. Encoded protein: CARGAADTQYF.

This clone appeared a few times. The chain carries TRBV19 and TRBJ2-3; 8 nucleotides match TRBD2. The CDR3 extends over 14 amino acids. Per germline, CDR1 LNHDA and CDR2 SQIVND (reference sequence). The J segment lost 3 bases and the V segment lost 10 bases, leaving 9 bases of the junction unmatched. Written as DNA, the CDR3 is TGTGCCACAACTCTCACGGGGGGGACAGATACGCAGTATTTT. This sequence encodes CATTLTGGTDTQYF.